The clone carrying this TCR beta chain has a handful of counts. The record originates from a study of beta chain features in type 1 diabetes. The study reverse transcribed the entire isolated RNA, so it sequenced expressed TCRB transcripts. The method was immunoSEQ multiplex PCR; TCRdb's version includes in-frame clones alone and lacks a portion of them. The profile shows about 270,000 clones, roughly 14% of them singletons. With 0 bases removed from V and 7 bases from J, the gap between germline ends came to 13 bases. Germline CDR1 reads LNHDA; CDR2 reads SQIVND (reference sequence). The CDR3 has 15 amino acids.

V usage is TRBV19 and J usage is TRBJ1-5; D may be TRBD1 (6 bases). Sequencing was done on a sample of naive CD4+ T cells from blood. The receptor was derived from a woman between 40 and 55 years old in good health. The CDR3 loop reads CASSIDQTGRQPQHF. CDR3 coding DNA: TGTGCCAGTAGTATAGATCAAACAGGGCGACAGCCCCAGCATTTT.